What follows are 5 T cell receptor beta chains derived from one specimen sequenced in a study of T cells in Graves' hyperthyroidism and ophthalmopathy (dated by TCRdb to about 2019). Library construction relied on multiplex PCR. Sequencing took place on an Illumina HiSeq 2000. TCR beta CDR3 regions were amplified from RNA transcripts. The first round of RT-PCR for the TCR CDR3 was performed with the HTBI primer set and the Qiagen OneStep RT-PCR kit. TCRdb ran its own pipeline on the public reads, namely fastp trimming at Q25 and MiXCR clone calling, and kept in-frame beta chains. Duplicate CDR3 protein sequences are folded into a single record with the most common DNA and genes. In this sample the table shows a few hundred thousand distinct CDR3 sequences, about 16% of which occur a single time. The top ten clones comprise about 30% of the sample. The specimen was blood. These receptors were collected from a woman aged 30 to 39 with Graves' hyperthyroidism.

This clonotype has only a few counts. One end of the junction is discordant with germline, which a read error may explain. This chain joins TRBV20-1 and TRBJ2-1, with D possibly matching TRBD2 (6 bases). Germline-derived CDR1 and CDR2 are DFQATT and SNEGSKA (reference sequence). This CDR3 has 14 amino acids. The CDR3 nucleotides read TGCAGTGCTAGAGGACTAGAATCCTACAATGAACAGTTCTTC. It yields the protein CSARGLESYNEQFF.

This clonotype was seen a handful of times. It may be a read error: a sequence one base away is much more abundant. This chain links TRBV6-1 with TRBJ2-7; D is unclear. The CDR3 is 12 amino acids. CDR1 and CDR2 (germline): MNHNS, SASEGT. With 7 bases removed from V and 3 bases from J, the gap between germline ends came to 10 bases. The CDR3, as DNA: TGTGCCAGCACTTCGACTGGCTACGAGCAGTACTTC. Translating gives CASTSTGYEQYF.

This clonotype has a handful of counts. This sequence joins TRBV2 and TRBJ2-2; possibly TRBD2 for D (6 bases). The CDR3 has 14 amino acids. V was pared by 8 bases and J by 4 bases, with 14 bases between. From germline, CDR1 is SNHLY and CDR2 FYNNEI. DNA for the CDR3: TGTGCCAGCCGGGGTGCGGGGATCACCGGGGAGCTGTTTTTT. It translates to CASRGAGITGELFF.

This clonotype was observed many times. The CDR3 DNA is TGCGCCAGCAGCTCCAGGGGGCACCTCTACGAGCAGTACTTC. This sequence encodes CASSSRGHLYEQYF. The genes are TRBV5-1 and TRBJ2-7; 8 bases match TRBD1. Germline CDR1 reads SGHRS; CDR2 reads YFSETQ. The CDR3 is 14 residues long. The J segment lost 3 bases and the V segment lost 3 bases, leaving 5 bases of the junction unmatched.

This clonotype was counted many times. J is TRBJ2-7 and V is TRBV2, with D possibly being TRBD1 (6 bases). The germline V gene encodes CDR1 SNHLY and CDR2 FYNNEI. Trimming removed 4 bases at V and 3 bases at J, with 13 bases between. This CDR3 comprises 14 residues. This CDR3 reads CASSVRQGSYEQYF. The CDR3 DNA reads TGTGCCAGCAGTGTGCGGCAGGGGAGCTACGAGCAGTACTTC.